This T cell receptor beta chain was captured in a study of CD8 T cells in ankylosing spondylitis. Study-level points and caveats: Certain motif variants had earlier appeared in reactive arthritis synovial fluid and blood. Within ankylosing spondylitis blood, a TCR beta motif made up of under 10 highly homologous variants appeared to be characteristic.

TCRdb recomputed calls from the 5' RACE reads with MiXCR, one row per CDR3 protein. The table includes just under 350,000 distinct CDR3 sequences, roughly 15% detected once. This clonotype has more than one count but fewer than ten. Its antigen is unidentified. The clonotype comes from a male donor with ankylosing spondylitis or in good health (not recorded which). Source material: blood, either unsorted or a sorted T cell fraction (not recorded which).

Here the CDR3 reads CAWTTQGSTEAFF. The CDR3 DNA follows: TGTGCCTGGACAACACAGGGGAGTACTGAAGCTTTCTTT. The V and J genes are TRBV30 and TRBJ1-1, with 7 bases identical to TRBD1. The V segment lost 4 bases and the J segment 5 bases; nucleotides outside the gene matches: 7. The CDR3 is 13 amino acids. Germline V gene sequence: CDR1 GTSNPN, CDR2 SVGIG (reference sequence).